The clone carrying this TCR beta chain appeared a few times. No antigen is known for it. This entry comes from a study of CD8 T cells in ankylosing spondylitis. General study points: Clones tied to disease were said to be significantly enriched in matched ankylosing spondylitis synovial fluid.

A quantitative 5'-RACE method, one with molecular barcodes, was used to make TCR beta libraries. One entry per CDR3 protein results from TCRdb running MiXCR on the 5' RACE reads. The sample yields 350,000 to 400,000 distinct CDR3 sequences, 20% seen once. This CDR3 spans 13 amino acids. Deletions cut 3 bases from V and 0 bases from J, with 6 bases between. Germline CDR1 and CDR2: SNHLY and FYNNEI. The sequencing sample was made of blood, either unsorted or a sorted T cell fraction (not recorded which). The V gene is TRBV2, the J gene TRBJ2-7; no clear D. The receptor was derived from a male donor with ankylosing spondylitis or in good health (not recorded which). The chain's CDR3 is CASSDIDSYEQYF. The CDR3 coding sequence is TGTGCCAGCAGTGACATAGACTCCTACGAGCAGTACTTC.